This T cell receptor (beta chain) was documented in a study of cytomegalovirus exposure and HLA in healthy donors (dated by TCRdb to about 2017). Turning to the overall study: In an earlier analysis of 450 to 750 of the donors, 276 Gb of sequence data and 95 million to 130 million unique TCR beta sequences from 150 million to 200 million T cells were reported. Donor age, sex, ethnicity and CMV serostatus were compiled alongside the repertoire data. Every discovery cohort repertoire had been produced on one sequencing platform. A later analysis re-analyzed previously published TCR beta repertoires from 666 donors and added high-resolution HLA genotyping to study TCR occurrence patterns. A separate validation cohort of roughly 130 different subjects was used in addition to the approximately 640-subject first cohort. Of the 300 to 500 genotyped donors, 81% were placed in the genetic ancestry cluster associated with self-reported Caucasian donors. To predict cytomegalovirus infection status, the study combined high-throughput TCR immunosequencing, statistical association of individual TCRs with disease status, and machine learning. Rather than drawing on any new phenotypic data, the later analysis identified candidate immune exposures from TCR beta sequences and the way those sequences occurred across donors. Because of strong linkage in the cohort, five DR-DQ haplotypes were treated as single units for association and clustering. An early release covering around 630 HLA-typed donors comprised about 290 gigabases of sequencing data and about 90 million unique TCR sequences. The aim of the study was to test whether cataloging public T cell receptors could identify signatures of past pathogen exposure. An earlier analysis of some 500 of the donors used high-throughput TCR beta sequencing to judge whether each TCR beta V gene segment behaved as functional or pseudogenic. The study used immunosequencing to profile the T cell repertoires of 670 or so subjects and linked those repertoires to cytomegalovirus serostatus. Among 350 to 400 genotyped donors of the cohort, an average of roughly 240,000 unique TCR beta nucleotide sequences were sequenced per donor, roughly a sixth of them non-productive. HLA typing included class I and class II loci at four-digit resolution. Typing coverage differed by locus: A, B, C, DRB1 and DQB1 were typed in roughly 620-630 donors, DQA1 in about 550, DPA1 in 600 to 610, and DPB1 in just under 480. In a later genetic analysis, genome-wide SNP genotypes for about 55% of the roughly 670 donors were used, and that subset was treated as a discovery cohort.

Note on this clone: The specificity of this receptor is unknown. There are no base qualities to consult, and no much larger clone falls within one base.

The receptor library was made with the immunoSEQ multiplex PCR assay. For the multiplex PCR, a mixture combining 60 forward primers for TCR Vbeta segments and 13 reverse primers for TCR Jbeta segments was used. A multiplex PCR assay on genomic DNA amplified the CDR3 region of rearranged TCR beta genes. Amplified TCR beta libraries were sequenced as 87-base-pair reads on the Illumina HiSeq System. In the paper's pipeline: A later analysis counted some 74 million unique TCR beta chains across the 690 or so repertoires, and around 12 million of these chains were shared by at least two donors. A nearest-neighbor algorithm error-corrected the raw reads and collapsed the reads into unique sequences, merging closely related sequences to remove PCR and sequencing errors. CDR3 sequences were aligned to IMGT reference sequences to assign V, D and J gene segments. For a sequence to be retained, a match of at least six nucleotides was required to both a V gene segment and a J gene segment. A rearrangement was called productive if the CDR3 had no stop codons and remained in frame with V and J, and every other rearrangement was called non-productive. CDR3 was defined according to IMGT convention as the region running from the second conserved V-encoded cysteine to the conserved J-encoded phenylalanine. In an earlier analysis of around 570 of the donors, sequences lacking an unambiguous match to a single V gene segment were excluded. An earlier analysis of several hundred of the donors called V segments functional above 56.7% productive rearrangements and segregating when the between-donor standard deviation exceeded 5%. A statistical classification framework was developed to diagnose cytomegalovirus status using the catalog of TCR beta chain sequences. In a later analysis, TCR nucleotide sequences were compared against IMGT/GENE-DB human TR gene sequences so that V and J genes could be assigned. Using the TCRdist pipeline, a later analysis assigned CDR3 sequences along with most-parsimonious VDJ recombination scenarios. In a later analysis, each TCR beta chain was defined by its CDR3 amino acid sequence together with its V-gene family, and reads without a unique V-gene family were excluded. In a later analysis, fewer than 600 highly shared, low-generation-probability nucleotide sequences were removed to address suspected cross-contamination and a sequencing artifact. In a later analysis, a clonal expansion index for each public chain was calculated from normalized within-repertoire ranks of inferred template counts. A later analysis computed generation probabilities with a VDJ recombination model fitted to out-of-frame rearrangements, and checked the results against IGoR. In a later analysis, hypergeometric tests were used to score TCR-TCR, TCR-HLA and TCR-CMV co-occurrence, with a repertoire-size bias correction applied to TCR pairs. In a later analysis, false discovery rates were estimated by permuting HLA or CMV assignments 20 times. A later analysis grouped co-occurring TCRs with DBSCAN, adding TCRdist sequence similarity when clustering within HLA-allele-positive subsets. Co-occurrence clustering excluded repertoires with fewer than 30,000 or more than 120,000 public chains, plus five with anomalous nucleotide sharing. TCRdb mirrors the immuneACCESS table, restricted to in-frame sequences. Some clones are absent from its copies; in checked studies, under half trace to an unresolved V gene, and the reason for the others is unknown. V and J calls and clone size come straight from that table; D and trimming were deduced from the DNA. The sample records about 120,000 clones, 79% of which are singletons. The ten largest account for almost 3% of the sample.

The CDR3 runs 13 amino acids, cysteine and phenylalanine included. The read is trimmed to its CDR3 DNA, 39 bases read in frame from base 1. The germline V gene (reference sequence) gives CDR1 as SGHNT and CDR2 as YYREEE. Clipping removes 2 bases from V and 4 bases from J, with 2 as the unmatched junction base count. In total, 666 healthy bone marrow donors made up the cohort. At the time of sampling, every cohort member was nominally healthy, though immune exposures that went unrecorded were likely present. The donor tested CMV seropositive, placing the donor among the 289 seropositive members of the cohort. A peripheral blood sample was collected from each donor, and TCR beta sequencing was performed on peripheral blood mononuclear cells. Genomic DNA extraction from the blood cell samples was performed with the Qiagen DNeasy Blood Extraction Kit. General conclusions and limits of the study: Compared with equally common non-associated chains, HLA-associated TCR beta chains in a later analysis were more clonally expanded and had lower generation probabilities. Linkage disequilibrium might explain the correlated functional status among segregating V segments, but an unknown experimental factor could not be excluded. Roughly uniform sequencing depth across donors was assumed in presence/absence analyses, although this assumption may not hold. In a later analysis, most CMV-associated TCR beta chains were found to appear HLA-restricted, with HLA associations seemingly driven largely by CMV exposure. The authors suggested that the approach could potentially be generalized to other disease states and immunological phenotypes. Some IMGT-functional V segments, including TRBV6-2 and TRBV6-3, could not be distinguished by the 87-base-pair reads and were therefore excluded. Most TCR sequences were observed very rarely across donors, whereas some public TCRs were present in many individuals. A cluster of highly shared sequence variants was judged likely to represent a technical artifact of the sequencing pipeline. According to a later analysis, parvovirus B19, influenza, CMV and Epstein-Barr virus appeared linked to several top co-occurrence clusters. Assigning TCR associations to individual alleles was difficult when HLA alleles, especially DR and DQ, strongly co-occurred. In a later genetic analysis, a missense DCLRE1C variant was associated with V-gene and J-gene trimming of TCR beta chains, and the association was replicated in an independent cohort. For the cohort, immune exposure information was limited to CMV serostatus. In a later analysis, the rate of TCR association differed among HLA loci, with DRB1 alleles having the most associated TCRs and HLA-C alleles having the fewest. Because HLA typing was unavailable for some donors at each locus, only the typed subset was used in association tests. A further reported finding was that TCR beta sequences accurately predicted the HLA-A and HLA-B alleles for most subjects in the first cohort. In both the original and validation cohorts, the classifier was reported to diagnose cytomegalovirus status with high specificity and sensitivity. Broadly in line with IMGT annotations, most TCR beta V segments showed up in productive rearrangements about 90% or about 30% of the time in an earlier analysis of about 500 of the donors. In a later genetic analysis, fewer N-insertions in productive TCRs were reported among donors in an Asian-associated ancestry cluster than the 666-donor mean. This cohort had only TCR beta chains sequenced, and the lack of alpha or paired-chain data limited which features could be detected. Because counts were too low, about 15 rarely observed V segments, including chromosome 9 orphons, were left out of the earlier analysis of a few hundred of the donors. In vitro tests confirmed that a few of the cytomegalovirus-associated TCR beta chains recognize cytomegalovirus antigens. Specific HLA alleles were associated with 18,000 or so TCR beta sequences at a false discovery rate of 0.05 in a later analysis. The study listed 164 TCR beta chains as associated with cytomegalovirus.

The receptor chain draws on TRBV5-4 and TRBJ1-2, with TRBD1 identical over 7 junction bases. The TCR sequence derives from a woman between 18 and 29 years old in good health and CMV-seropositive. Sample: PBMCs. The CDR3 is CASSFNRGYGYTF. The DNA sequence is given as TGTGCCAGCAGCTTTAACAGGGGCTATGGCTACACCTTC.